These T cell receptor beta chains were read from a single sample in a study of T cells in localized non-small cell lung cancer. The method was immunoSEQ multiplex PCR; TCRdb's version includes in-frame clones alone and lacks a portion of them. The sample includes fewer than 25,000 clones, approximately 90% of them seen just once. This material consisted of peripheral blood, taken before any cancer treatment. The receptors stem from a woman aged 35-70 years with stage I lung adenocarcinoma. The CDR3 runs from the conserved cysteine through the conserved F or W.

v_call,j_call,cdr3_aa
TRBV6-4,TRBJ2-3,CASSDRSRGDTQYF
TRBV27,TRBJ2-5,CASRAQQGNPQETQYF
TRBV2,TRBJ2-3,CASSISEPSTDTQYF
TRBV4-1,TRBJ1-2,CASSASTGQRYNYGYTF
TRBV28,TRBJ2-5,CASSLALAGGETQYF
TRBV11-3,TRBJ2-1,CASSSGSGHPFESYNEQFF
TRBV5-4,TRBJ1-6,CASSSGTGNKALHF
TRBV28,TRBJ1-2,CASSSASGTPLGYTF
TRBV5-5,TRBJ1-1,CASSLTGSVGTEAFF
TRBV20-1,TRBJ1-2,CSAGASYGYTF
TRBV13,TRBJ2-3,CASSLSTDTQYF
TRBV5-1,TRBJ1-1,CASSSLGQGNTEAFF
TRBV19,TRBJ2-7,CASSNSPFSGSSYEQYF
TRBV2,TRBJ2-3,CASSGEFFRYF
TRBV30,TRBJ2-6,CAWGAGANVLTF
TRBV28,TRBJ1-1,CASSSWTGELNTEAFF
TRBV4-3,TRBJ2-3,CASSFSPGQGADTQYF
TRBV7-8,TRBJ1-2,CASSLGNTRYGCTF
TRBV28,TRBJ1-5,CASSASFYQPQHF
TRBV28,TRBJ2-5,CASSPYRRVRKTQYF
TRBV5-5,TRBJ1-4,CASSFLTGSTNEKLFF
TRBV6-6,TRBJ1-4,CASSYINEKLFF
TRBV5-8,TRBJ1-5,CASSLRGNQPQHF
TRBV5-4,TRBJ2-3,CASSSGTSGRQDTQYF